The subject of this entry is one T cell receptor (beta chain). Its antigen is as yet unknown. The data belong to a study of cytomegalovirus exposure and HLA in healthy donors. Study-level findings and limits: Per a later analysis, HLA-associated TCR beta chains showed more clonal expansion than other, equally common TCR beta chains. Reports indicated that the classifier achieved high specificity and sensitivity in diagnosing cytomegalovirus status.

Germline CDR1 SGHKS, CDR2 YYEKEE (reference sequence). CDR3 size: 16 residues. The ends were cut back, 1 base at V and 0 bases at J, with 13 bases in the middle. PCR involved 60 Vbeta and 13 Jbeta primers. Produced via immunoSEQ multiplex PCR; TCRdb's table is partial and in-frame only. The data contain about 180,000 clones, approximately 80% of them singletons. The rearrangement links TRBV5-5 to TRBJ1-2; no definite D call. The sequenced material came from PBMCs. This receptor was obtained from a boy younger than 10 in good health and CMV-seronegative. The CDR3 spells CASSLSEADSNYGYTF. CDR3 DNA: TGTGCCAGCAGCTTGTCGGAGGCAGACTCTAACTATGGCTACACCTTC.